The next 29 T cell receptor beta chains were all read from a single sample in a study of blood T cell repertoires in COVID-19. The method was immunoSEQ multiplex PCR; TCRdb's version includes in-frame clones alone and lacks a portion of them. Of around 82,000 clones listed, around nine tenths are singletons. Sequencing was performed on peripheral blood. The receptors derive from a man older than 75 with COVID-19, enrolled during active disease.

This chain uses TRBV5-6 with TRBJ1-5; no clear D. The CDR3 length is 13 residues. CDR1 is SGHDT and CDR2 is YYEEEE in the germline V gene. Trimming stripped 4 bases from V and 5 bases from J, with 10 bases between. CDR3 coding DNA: TGTGCCAGCAGCCACCGGCGGGATCAGCCCCAGCATTTT. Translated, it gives CASSHRRDQPQHF.

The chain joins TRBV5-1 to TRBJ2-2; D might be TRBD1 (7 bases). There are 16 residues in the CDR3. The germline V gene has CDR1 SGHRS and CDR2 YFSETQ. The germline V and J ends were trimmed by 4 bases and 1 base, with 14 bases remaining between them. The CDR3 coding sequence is TGCGCCAGCAGCCGGACCAGGGGGGAGAACACCGGGGAGCTGTTTTTT. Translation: CASSRTRGENTGELFF. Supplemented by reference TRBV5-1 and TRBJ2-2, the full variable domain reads KAGVTQTPRYLIKTRGQQVTLSCSPISGHRSVSWYQQTPGQGLQFLFEYFSETQRNKGNFPGRFSGRQFSNSRSEMNVSTLELGDSALYLCASSRTRGENTGELFFGEGSRLTVL.

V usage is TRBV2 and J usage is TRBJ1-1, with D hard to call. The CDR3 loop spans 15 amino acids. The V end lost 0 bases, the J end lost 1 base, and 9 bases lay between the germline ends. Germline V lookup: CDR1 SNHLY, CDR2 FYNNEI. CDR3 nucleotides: TGTGCCAGCAGTGAAGCGCCTGCAGGGAACACTGAAGCTTTCTTT. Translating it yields CASSEAPAGNTEAFF.

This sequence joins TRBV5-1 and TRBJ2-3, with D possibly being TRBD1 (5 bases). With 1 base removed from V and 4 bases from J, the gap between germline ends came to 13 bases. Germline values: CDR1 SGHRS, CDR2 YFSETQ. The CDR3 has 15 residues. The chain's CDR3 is CASSLFRGGADTQYF. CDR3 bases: TGCGCCAGCAGCTTGTTTAGGGGTGGTGCAGATACGCAGTATTTT.

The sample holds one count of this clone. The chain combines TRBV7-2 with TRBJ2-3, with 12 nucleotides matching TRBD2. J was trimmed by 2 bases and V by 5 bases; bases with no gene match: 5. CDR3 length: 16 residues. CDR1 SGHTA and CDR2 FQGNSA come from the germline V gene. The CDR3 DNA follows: TGTGCCAGCAGCGCAGGACTAGCGGGGCTCACAGATACGCAGTATTTT. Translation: CASSAGLAGLTDTQYF.

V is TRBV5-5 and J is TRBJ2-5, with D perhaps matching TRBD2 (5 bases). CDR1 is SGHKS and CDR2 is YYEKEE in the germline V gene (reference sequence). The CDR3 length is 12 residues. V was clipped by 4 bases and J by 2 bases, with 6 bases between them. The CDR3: CASSGLQETQYF. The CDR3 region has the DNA TGTGCCAGCAGCGGACTGCAAGAGACCCAGTACTTC.

CDR3: CASSIQGAGDNEQFF. The DNA of the CDR3 is TGTGCCAGTAGTATACAGGGGGCAGGTGACAATGAGCAGTTCTTC. The J gene is TRBJ2-1, the V gene TRBV19, with 8 nucleotides matching TRBD1. J was trimmed by 5 bases and V by 2 bases; bases with no gene match: 5. CDR1 is LNHDA, CDR2 SQIVND, per germline (reference sequence). This CDR3 has 15 residues.

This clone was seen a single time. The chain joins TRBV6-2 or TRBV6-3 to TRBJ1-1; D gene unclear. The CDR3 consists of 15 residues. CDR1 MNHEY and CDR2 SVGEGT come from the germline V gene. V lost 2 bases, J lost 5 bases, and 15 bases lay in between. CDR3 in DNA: TGTGCCAGCAGTTACGAGCTGGTCTTGAGTACTGAAGCTTTCTTT. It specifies CASSYELVLSTEAFF.

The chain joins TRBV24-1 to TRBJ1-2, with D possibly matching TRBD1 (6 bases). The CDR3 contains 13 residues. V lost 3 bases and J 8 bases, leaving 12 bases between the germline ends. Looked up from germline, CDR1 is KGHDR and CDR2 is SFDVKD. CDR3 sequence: CATSDPSQGGYTF. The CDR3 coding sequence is TGTGCCACCAGTGATCCCTCCCAGGGGGGCTACACCTTC.

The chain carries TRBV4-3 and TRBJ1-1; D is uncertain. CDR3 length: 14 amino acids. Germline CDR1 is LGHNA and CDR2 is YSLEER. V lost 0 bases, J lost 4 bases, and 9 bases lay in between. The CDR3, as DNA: TGCGCCAGCAGCCAAGATTCCCGGGGCACTGAAGCTTTCTTT. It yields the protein CASSQDSRGTEAFF.

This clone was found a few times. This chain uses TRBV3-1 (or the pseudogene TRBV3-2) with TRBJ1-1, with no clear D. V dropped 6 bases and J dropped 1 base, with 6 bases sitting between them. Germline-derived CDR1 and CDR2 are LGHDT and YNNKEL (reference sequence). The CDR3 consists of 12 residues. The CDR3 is CASRSGNTEAFF. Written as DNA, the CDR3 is TGTGCCAGCAGGAGTGGGAACACTGAAGCTTTCTTT.

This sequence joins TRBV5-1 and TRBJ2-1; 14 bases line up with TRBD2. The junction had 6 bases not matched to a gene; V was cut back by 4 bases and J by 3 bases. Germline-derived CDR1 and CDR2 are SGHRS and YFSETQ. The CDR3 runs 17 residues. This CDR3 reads CASSQGLAGGVYNEQFF. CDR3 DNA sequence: TGCGCCAGCAGCCAAGGACTAGCGGGGGGAGTCTACAATGAGCAGTTCTTC.

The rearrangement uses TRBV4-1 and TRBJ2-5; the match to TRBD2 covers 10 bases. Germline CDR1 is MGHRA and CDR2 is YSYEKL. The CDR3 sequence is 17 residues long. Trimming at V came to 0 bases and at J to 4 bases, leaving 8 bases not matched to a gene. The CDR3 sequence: CASSQDSRAGGAETQYF. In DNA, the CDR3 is TGCGCCAGCAGCCAAGATTCAAGAGCGGGGGGGGCAGAGACCCAGTACTTC.

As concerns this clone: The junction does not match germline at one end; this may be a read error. The CDR3 is CASSESTVVWF. The DNA of the CDR3 is TGCGCCAGCAGTGAGTCGACAGTCGTCTGGTTC. This sequence joins TRBV10-2 and TRBJ2-7, with a possible D match to TRBD1 (5 bases). The CDR3 runs to 11 residues. CDR1 is WSHSY and CDR2 is SAAADI in the germline V gene.

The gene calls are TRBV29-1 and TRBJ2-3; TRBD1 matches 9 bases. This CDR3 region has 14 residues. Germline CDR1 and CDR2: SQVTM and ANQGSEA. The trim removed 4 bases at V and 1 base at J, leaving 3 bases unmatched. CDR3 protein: CSVGRDRGTDTQYF. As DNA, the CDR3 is TGCAGCGTTGGCAGGGACAGGGGCACAGATACGCAGTATTTT.

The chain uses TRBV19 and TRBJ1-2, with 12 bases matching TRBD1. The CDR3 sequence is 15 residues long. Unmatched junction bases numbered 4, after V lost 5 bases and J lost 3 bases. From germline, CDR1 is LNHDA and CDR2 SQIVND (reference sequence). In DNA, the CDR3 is TGTGCCAGTAGTCCGGGACAGGGGGCCCACTATGGCTACACCTTC. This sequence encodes CASSPGQGAHYGYTF.

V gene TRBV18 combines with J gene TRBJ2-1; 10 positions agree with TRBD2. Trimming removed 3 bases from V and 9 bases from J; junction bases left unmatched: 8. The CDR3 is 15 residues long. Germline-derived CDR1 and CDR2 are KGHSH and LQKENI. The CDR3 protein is CASSPLAGASREQFF. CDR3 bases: TGTGCCAGCTCACCGCTAGCGGGGGCCTCCCGTGAGCAGTTCTTC.

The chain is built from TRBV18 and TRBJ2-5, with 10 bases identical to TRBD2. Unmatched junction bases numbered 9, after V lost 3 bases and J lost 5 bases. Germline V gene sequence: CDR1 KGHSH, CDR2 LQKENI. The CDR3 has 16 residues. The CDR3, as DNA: TGTGCCAGCTCACCCCTAGCGGGGGCCTCCCAGGAGACCCAGTACTTC. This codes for CASSPLAGASQETQYF.

The CDR3 reads CASSFGTTNTGELFF. As DNA, the CDR3 is TGCGCCAGCAGCTTCGGGACAACAAACACCGGGGAGCTGTTTTTT. J is TRBJ2-2 and V is TRBV5-1; maybe TRBD1 (6 bases). In germline, CDR1 is SGHRS, CDR2 YFSETQ. V dropped 2 bases and J dropped 2 bases, with 10 bases sitting between them. The CDR3 totals 15 residues. Variable domain in full (rest from reference TRBV5-1 and TRBJ2-2): KAGVTQTPRYLIKTRGQQVTLSCSPISGHRSVSWYQQTPGQGLQFLFEYFSETQRNKGNFPGRFSGRQFSNSRSEMNVSTLELGDSALYLCASSFGTTNTGELFFGEGSRLTVL.

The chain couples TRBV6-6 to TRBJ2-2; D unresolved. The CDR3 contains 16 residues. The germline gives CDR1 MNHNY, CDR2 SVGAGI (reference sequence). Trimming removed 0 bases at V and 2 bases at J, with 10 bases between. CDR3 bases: TGTGCCAGCAGTTACTCGAGGCCAGACAACACCGGGGAGCTGTTTTTT. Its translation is CASSYSRPDNTGELFF.

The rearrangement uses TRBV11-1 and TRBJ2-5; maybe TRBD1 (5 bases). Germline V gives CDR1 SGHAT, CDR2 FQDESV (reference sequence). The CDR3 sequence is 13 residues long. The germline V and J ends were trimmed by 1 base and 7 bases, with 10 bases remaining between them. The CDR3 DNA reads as TGTGCCAGCAGCTTAGGGGGCCAGACGACCCAGTACTTC. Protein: CASSLGGQTTQYF. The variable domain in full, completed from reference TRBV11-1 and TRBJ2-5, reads EAEVAQSPRYKITEKSQAVAFWCDPISGHATLYWYRQILGQGPELLVQFQDESVVDDSQLPKDRFSAERLKGVDSTLKIQPAELGDSAMYLCASSLGGQTTQYFGPGTRLLVL.

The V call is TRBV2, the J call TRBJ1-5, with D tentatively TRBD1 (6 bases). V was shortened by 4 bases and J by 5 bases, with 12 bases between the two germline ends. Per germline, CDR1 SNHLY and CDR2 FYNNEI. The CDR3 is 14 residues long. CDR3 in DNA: TGTGCCAGCAGTGGTTGGGCAGGGGATCAGCCCCAGCATTTT. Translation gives CASSGWAGDQPQHF.

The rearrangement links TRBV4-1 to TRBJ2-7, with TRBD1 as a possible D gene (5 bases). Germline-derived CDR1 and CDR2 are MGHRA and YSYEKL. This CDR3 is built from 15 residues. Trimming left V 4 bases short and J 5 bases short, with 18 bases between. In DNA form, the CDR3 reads TGCGCCAGCAGCCCGATGGCAGGGAATCTTGACGAGCAGTACTTC. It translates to CASSPMAGNLDEQYF.

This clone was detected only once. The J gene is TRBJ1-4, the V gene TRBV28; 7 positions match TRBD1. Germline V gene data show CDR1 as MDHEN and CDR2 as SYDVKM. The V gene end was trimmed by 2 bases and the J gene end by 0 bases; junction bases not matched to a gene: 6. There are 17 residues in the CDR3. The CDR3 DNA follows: TGTGCCAGCAGTTTAGTGGACAGGAGTGCAACTAATGAAAAACTGTTTTTT. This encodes CASSLVDRSATNEKLFF.

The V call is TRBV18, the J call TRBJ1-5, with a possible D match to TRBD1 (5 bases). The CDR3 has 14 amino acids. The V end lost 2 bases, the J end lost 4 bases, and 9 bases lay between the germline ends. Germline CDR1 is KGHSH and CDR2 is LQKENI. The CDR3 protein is CASSPVPGNQPQHF. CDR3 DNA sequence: TGTGCCAGCTCACCAGTCCCAGGGAATCAGCCCCAGCATTTT.

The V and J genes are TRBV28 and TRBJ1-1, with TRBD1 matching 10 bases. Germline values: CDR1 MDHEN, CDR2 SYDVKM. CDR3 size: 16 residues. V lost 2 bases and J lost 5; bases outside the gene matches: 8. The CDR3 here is CASSLLPGQGLTEAFF. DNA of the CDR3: TGTGCCAGCAGTTTACTTCCGGGACAGGGGTTAACTGAAGCTTTCTTT.

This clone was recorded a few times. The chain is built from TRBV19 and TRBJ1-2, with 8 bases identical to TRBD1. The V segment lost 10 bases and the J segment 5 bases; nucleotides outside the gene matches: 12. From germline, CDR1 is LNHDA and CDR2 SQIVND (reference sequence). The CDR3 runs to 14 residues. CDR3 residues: CATHATGEGYGYTF. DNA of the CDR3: TGTGCCACCCACGCGACAGGGGAGGGATATGGCTACACCTTC.

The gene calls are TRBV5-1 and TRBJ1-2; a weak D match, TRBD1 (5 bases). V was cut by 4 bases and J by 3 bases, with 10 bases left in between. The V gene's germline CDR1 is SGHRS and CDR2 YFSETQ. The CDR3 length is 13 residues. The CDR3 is CASSVGEDYGYTF. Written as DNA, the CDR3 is TGCGCCAGCAGCGTAGGGGAGGACTATGGCTACACCTTC.

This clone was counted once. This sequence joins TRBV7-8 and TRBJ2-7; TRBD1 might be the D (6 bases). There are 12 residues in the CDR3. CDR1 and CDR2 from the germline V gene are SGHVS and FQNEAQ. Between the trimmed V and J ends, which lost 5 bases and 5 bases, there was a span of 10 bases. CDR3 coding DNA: TGTGCCAGCAGCCAACAGGGCCACGAGCAGTACTTC. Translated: CASSQQGHEQYF.